Listed here are 23 T cell receptor beta chains from one sample, sequenced in a study of cytomegalovirus exposure and HLA in healthy donors. The PCR made use of 60 Vbeta and 13 Jbeta primers. This table comes from immunoSEQ multiplex PCR, and its TCRdb copy is limited to in-frame clones, with some not included. The table has roughly 88,000 clones, about two thirds seen once; the top ten hold 2.5% to 3%. The sample taken for sequencing was PBMCs. The receptors were sampled from a middle-aged man in good health and CMV-seronegative.

This clone has just one count. The chain joins TRBV15 to TRBJ1-4; D is unresolved. The CDR3 sequence is 13 residues long. CDR1 LNHNV and CDR2 YYDKDF come from the germline V gene (reference sequence). V was trimmed by 5 bases and J by 8 bases, leaving 12 bases between them. The CDR3: CATSPRANEKLFF. CDR3 nucleotide sequence: TGTGCCACCAGCCCGCGGGCGAACGAAAAACTGTTTTTT.

As to this clone: The sample holds other DNA sequences that translate to the same CDR3. The rearrangement links TRBV7-2 to TRBJ2-5; the D gene is possibly TRBD2 (6 bases). Germline V gene lookup returns CDR1 SGHTA and CDR2 FQGNSA. Trimming took 9 bases from V and 5 from J, leaving 7 bases between them. The CDR3 runs 10 residues. The CDR3 here is CASGRETQYF. The CDR3 DNA follows: TGTGCCAGTGGGAGGGAGACCCAGTACTTC. Using reference TRBV7-2 and TRBJ2-5 for the parts outside the CDR3, the full variable domain is GAGVSQSPSNKVTEKGKDVELRCDPISGHTALYWYRQSLGQGLEFLIYFQGNSAPDKSGLPSDRFSAERTGGSVSTLTIQRTQQEDSAVYLCASGRETQYFGPGTRLLVL.

The chain is built from TRBV11-3 and TRBJ1-1; unclear D gene. V was trimmed by 0 bases and J by 6 bases, leaving 11 bases between them. CDR3 length: 14 residues. Germline V gene data show CDR1 as SGHNT and CDR2 as YENEEA. The CDR3 DNA reads TGTGCCAGCAGCTTAGATCATACCGGAGCTGAAGCTTTCTTT. This translates into CASSLDHTGAEAFF. The full variable domain, its missing parts supplied by reference TRBV11-3 and TRBJ1-1, is EAGVVQSPRYKIIEKKQPVAFWCNPISGHNTLYWYLQNLGQGPELLIRYENEEAVDDSQLPKDRFSAERLKGVDSTLKIQPAELGDSAVYLCASSLDHTGAEAFFGQGTRLTVV.

The genes are TRBV6-5 and TRBJ2-2, with D tentatively TRBD2 (6 bases). Germline CDR1 and CDR2: MNHEY and SVGAGI. This CDR3 region has 14 residues. The V end lost 7 bases, the J end lost 3 bases, and 12 bases lay between the germline ends. CDR3: CASNFSGYTGELFF. CDR3 DNA sequence: TGTGCCAGCAATTTTAGCGGATACACCGGGGAGCTGTTTTTT.

This clone was seen once. This rearrangement joins TRBV6-6 to TRBJ1-4; D gene unclear. The length of the CDR3 is 15 residues. V was clipped by 6 bases and J by 0 bases, with 11 bases between them. Per the germline V gene, CDR1 is MNHNY and CDR2 is SVGAGI (reference sequence). The CDR3, as DNA: TGTGCCAGCAGCACTTACAGTACAACTAATGAAAAACTGTTTTTT. Protein product: CASSTYSTTNEKLFF.

The chain links TRBV19 to TRBJ2-7; TRBD1 matches at 9 bases. Germline values: CDR1 LNHDA, CDR2 SQIVND (reference sequence). The CDR3 totals 13 residues. J lost 3 bases, V lost 4 bases, and 1 base had no gene match. The CDR3 sequence is CASSTDRGYEQYF. Here the CDR3 DNA reads TGTGCCAGTAGTACGGACAGGGGCTACGAGCAGTACTTC.

This chain connects TRBV11-2 to TRBJ2-3; possibly TRBD1 for D (6 bases). This CDR3 comprises 15 residues. Trimming left V 5 bases short and J 6 bases short, with 18 bases between. The germline V gene has CDR1 SGHAT and CDR2 FQNNGV. The CDR3 here is CASSPYRVVSDTQYF. The CDR3 DNA follows: TGTGCCAGCAGCCCATACAGGGTCGTCTCCGATACGCAGTATTTT.

This rearrangement joins TRBV2 to TRBJ2-2; D is undetermined. CDR1 SNHLY and CDR2 FYNNEI come from the germline V gene. V gave up 5 bases and J gave up 4 bases, with 8 bases separating them. The CDR3 totals 13 residues. The CDR3 sequence: CASSYLFTGELFF. CDR3 bases: TGTGCCAGCAGTTACTTATTCACCGGGGAGCTGTTTTTT.

The chain is built from TRBV7-2 and TRBJ2-2, with TRBD1 identical over 7 bases. The CDR3 spans 14 residues. V was clipped by 2 bases and J by 5 bases; unmatched bases: 2. Per the germline V gene, CDR1 is SGHTA and CDR2 is FQGNSA. The CDR3 loop is CASSLNRGTGELFF. CDR3 nucleotide sequence: TGTGCCAGCAGCTTAAACAGGGGAACCGGGGAGCTGTTTTTT.

The chain couples TRBV7-2 to TRBJ1-2; 10 bases agree with TRBD1. The V and J ends lost 0 bases and 7 bases, in that order; junction bases with no gene match: 5. Germline V gives CDR1 SGHTA, CDR2 FQGNSA. The CDR3 is 15 amino acids. The CDR3 protein is CASSLAGTGESGYTF. As DNA, the CDR3 is TGTGCCAGCAGCTTAGCGGGGACAGGGGAGAGTGGCTACACCTTC.

V usage is TRBV4-1 and J usage is TRBJ2-1; TRBD2 is a possible D gene (5 bases). Per germline, CDR1 MGHRA and CDR2 YSYEKL. V lost 0 bases to trimming and J lost 2 bases, with 14 bases between them. The CDR3 consists of 17 residues. In nucleotides, the CDR3 is TGCGCCAGCAGCCAAGAAAACAAGGACGGGGCCTACAATGAGCAGTTCTTC. Encoded protein: CASSQENKDGAYNEQFF.

In DNA, the CDR3 is TGTGCCAGCAGCTTAGGACTGAACACAGATACGCAGTATTTT. Protein: CASSLGLNTDTQYF. The chain is built from TRBV11-2 and TRBJ2-3; D is undetermined. V was shortened by 1 base and J by 2 bases, with 7 bases between the two germline ends. The CDR3 runs to 14 residues. The germline V gene has CDR1 SGHAT and CDR2 FQNNGV. Variable domain in full (rest from reference TRBV11-2 and TRBJ2-3): EAGVAQSPRYKIIEKRQSVAFWCNPISGHATLYWYQQILGQGPKLLIQFQNNGVVDDSQLPKDRFSAERLKGVDSTLKIQPAKLEDSAVYLCASSLGLNTDTQYFGPGTRLTVL.

Here the CDR3 reads CAISEQGGGNTIYF. Here the CDR3 DNA reads TGTGCCATCAGTGAGCAGGGTGGTGGAAACACCATATATTTT. The genes are TRBV10-3 and TRBJ1-3; possibly TRBD1 for D (5 bases). CDR1 is ENHRY, CDR2 SYGVKD, per germline. The CDR3 is 14 amino acids. V was trimmed by 2 bases and J by 3 bases, leaving 8 bases between them.

This chain uses TRBV10-3 with TRBJ2-2; a weak D match, TRBD1 (7 bases). The CDR3 totals 14 residues. Trimming removed 7 bases at V and 5 bases at J, with 14 bases between. Per the germline V gene, CDR1 is ENHRY and CDR2 is SYGVKD. The CDR3 coding sequence is TGTGCCATCAATGGCAGGGGGGAGACCGGGGAGCTGTTTTTT. The encoded protein is CAINGRGETGELFF.

V usage is TRBV4-2 and J usage is TRBJ1-1; 9 bases line up with TRBD1. CDR1 LGHNA and CDR2 YNFKEQ come from the germline V gene. With V trimmed by 1 base and J by 7 bases, 10 bases remained unmatched. The CDR3 has 16 residues. In DNA, the CDR3 is TGTGCCAGCAGCCAAGGGGGACAGGGCGGGGAGGTTGAAGCTTTCTTT. It specifies CASSQGGQGGEVEAFF.

This clone has only a few counts. This chain connects TRBV29-1 to TRBJ2-5; D remains unclear. The CDR3 is made up of 13 amino acids. The germline V gene has CDR1 SQVTM and CDR2 ANQGSEA. V gave up 6 bases and J gave up 1 base, with 12 bases separating them. CDR3 sequence (DNA): TGCAGCGTCGGTTGGTCACTCCAAGAGACCCAGTACTTC. Encoded protein: CSVGWSLQETQYF.

As regards this clone: Other DNA sequences within the sample encode an identical CDR3. The CDR3 DNA follows: TGCGCCAGCAGCTTGGTCTCGGGGTCCACAGATACGCAGTATTTT. Amino acid sequence: CASSLVSGSTDTQYF. The chain links TRBV5-1 to TRBJ2-3; TRBD2 might be the D (5 bases). V was clipped by 0 bases and J by 2 bases, with 10 bases between them. The CDR3 consists of 15 residues. Germline CDR1 is SGHRS and CDR2 is YFSETQ.

This rearrangement joins TRBV6-5 to TRBJ2-5; D gene unclear. Germline V CDR1 and CDR2: MNHEY, SVGAGI. The CDR3 spans 14 residues. Trimming took 5 bases from V and 5 from J, leaving 15 bases between them. The CDR3 loop reads CASSPGGLGETQYF. The CDR3 DNA reads as TGTGCCAGCAGTCCCGGTGGCCTCGGGGAGACCCAGTACTTC.

The V and J genes are TRBV4-1 and TRBJ2-7; 9 bases are shared with TRBD1. The CDR3 spans 15 residues. The germline gives CDR1 MGHRA, CDR2 YSYEKL. The V and J ends lost 4 bases and 3 bases, in that order; junction bases with no gene match: 7. The DNA of the CDR3 is TGCGCCAGCAGCCGACGGACAGGGGAGAACTACGAGCAGTACTTC. Translating it yields CASSRRTGENYEQYF.

This clone was recorded only once. The rearrangement links TRBV4-2 to TRBJ2-7; TRBD2 aligns across 8 bases. With V trimmed by 1 base and J by 4 bases, 12 bases remained unmatched. This CDR3 region has 17 residues. CDR1 and CDR2 from the germline V gene are LGHNA and YNFKEQ. DNA of the CDR3: TGTGCCAGCAGCCAAGCAGTTGCAGCGGGGGTGCTATACGAGCAGTACTTC. The encoded protein is CASSQAVAAGVLYEQYF.

This clone has just one count. V and J are TRBV5-6 and TRBJ2-7; 7 positions agree with TRBD2. Germline CDR1 and CDR2: SGHDT and YYEEEE. V was pared by 4 bases and J by 3 bases, with 10 bases of the junction left unmatched. The CDR3 is 15 amino acids. CDR3 sequence (DNA): TGTGCCAGCAGCCGGCGCGGGGGACCTAACTACGAGCAGTACGTC. It translates to CASSRRGGPNYEQYV.

V is TRBV9 and J is TRBJ2-5; 8 bases match TRBD1. After removal of 0 bases from V and 5 bases from J, the junction contained 6 bases not matched to a gene. The CDR3 runs to 15 residues. Germline V gene sequence: CDR1 SGDLS, CDR2 YYNGEE. CDR3 protein: CASSVVGTGVETQYF. In DNA form, the CDR3 reads TGTGCCAGCAGCGTAGTTGGGACAGGAGTGGAGACCCAGTACTTC.

The CDR3 DNA reads TGTGCCAGCAGCTTATCCTCGTACCAAGAGACCCAGTACTTC. It specifies CASSLSSYQETQYF. The V and J genes are TRBV7-9 and TRBJ2-5, with no clear D. Germline assignment: CDR1 SEHNR and CDR2 FQNEAQ (reference sequence). V lost 2 bases to trimming and J lost 0 bases, with 7 bases between them. The CDR3 consists of 14 residues.